Presented here are 8 T cell receptor beta chains from one specimen sequenced in a study of radiotherapy plus CTLA-4 blockade in lung cancer (dated by TCRdb to the late 2010s). The library was made by the immunoSEQ multiplex PCR assay. What TCRdb holds here is the immuneACCESS table cut down to in-frame rearrangements. Part of the clones is not present; checked against another copy, under half of the missing clones reflect an unresolved V gene, and the others are unexplained. The sample table holds fewer than 140,000 clones, of which over 75% were seen once. The ten biggest clones cover 2% to 3% of the sample. The material was peripheral blood, obtained from a patient treated with radiotherapy plus ipilimumab. The receptors stem from a human donor with non-small cell lung cancer that progressed on radiotherapy plus ipilimumab. Some clones in this sample may be carry-over from other donors' samples.

Notes on this clone: One junction end does not reproduce the germline sequence, and a read error may be involved. Other nucleotide sequences from this sample produce the same CDR3. The gene calls are TRBV27 and TRBJ1-2; TRBD1 aligns across 11 bases. The CDR3 runs to 13 residues. CDR1 is MNHEY, CDR2 SMNVEV, per germline (reference sequence). CDR3 loop: CASSWTGGHGYTF. The CDR3 DNA sequence: TGTGCCAGCAGTTGGACAGGGGGCCATGGCTACACTTTC.

The genes are TRBV7-2 and TRBJ1-2, with 12 bases aligning to TRBD1. Germline CDR1 is SGHTA and CDR2 is FQGNSA. V gave up 4 bases and J gave up 12 bases; unmatched junction bases: 18. The CDR3 has 17 amino acids. DNA of the CDR3: TGTGCCAGCAGCTATTCAACGGGTGGGACAGGGGGCCGAGGCAACACCTTC. Its protein is CASSYSTGGTGGRGNTF.

The chain uses TRBV5-1 and TRBJ2-5; no definite D call. The germline V and J ends were trimmed by 2 bases and 3 bases, with 17 bases remaining between them. CDR1 is SGHRS, CDR2 YFSETQ, per germline. The CDR3 spans 16 residues. In DNA, the CDR3 is TGCGCCAGCAGCTTCTTGACGGGCCAGTCGGAAGAGACCCAGTACTTC. As protein: CASSFLTGQSEETQYF.

The rearrangement uses TRBV5-6 and TRBJ1-2, with D possibly being TRBD1 (6 bases). V was trimmed by 5 bases and J by 8 bases, leaving 16 bases between them. Germline V gene data show CDR1 as SGHDT and CDR2 as YYEEEE. The CDR3 sequence is 13 residues long. CDR3 nucleotides: TGTGCCAGCAGACGTACAGGGATCAGCGGCTACACCTTC. It is translated as CASRRTGISGYTF. The whole variable domain, remainder taken from reference TRBV5-6 and TRBJ1-2, is DAGVTQSPTHLIKTRGQQVTLRCSPKSGHDTVSWYQQALGQGPQFIFQYYEEEERQRGNFPDRFSGHQFPNYSSELNVNALLLGDSALYLCASRRTGISGYTFGSGTRLTVV.

This clone was seen more than once but under ten times. The rearrangement joins TRBV28 to TRBJ1-4; possibly TRBD1 for D (6 bases). This CDR3 is 17 amino acids long. Germline V gene lookup returns CDR1 MDHEN and CDR2 SYDVKM. The germline V and J ends were trimmed by 3 bases and 6 bases, with 20 bases remaining between them. This CDR3 is CASSFLSLAGEDEKLFF. Written as DNA, the CDR3 is TGTGCCAGCAGTTTCCTTTCGCTGGCAGGGGAGGATGAAAAACTGTTTTTT.

The J gene is TRBJ1-2, the V gene TRBV2, with 7 bases identical to TRBD1. The CDR3 extends over 13 amino acids. With V trimmed by 9 bases and J by 7 bases, 11 bases remained unmatched. CDR1 and CDR2 (germline): SNHLY, FYNNEI. The CDR3 reads CARRGTASSGYTF. Written as DNA, the CDR3 is TGTGCCAGACGAGGGACAGCGAGTAGTGGCTACACCTTC. The variable domain in full, with the rest retrieved from reference TRBV2 and TRBJ1-2, is EPEVTQTPSHQVTQMGQEVILRCVPISNHLYFYWYRQILGQKVEFLVSFYNNEISEKSEIFDDQFSVERPDGSNFTLKIRSTKLEDSAMYFCARRGTASSGYTFGSGTRLTVV.

The V and J genes are TRBV19 and TRBJ1-1; 7 bases align to TRBD1. Germline CDR1 and CDR2: LNHDA and SQIVND (reference sequence). With V trimmed by 4 bases and J by 5 bases, 7 bases remained unmatched. CDR3 length equals 14 residues. The DNA of the CDR3 is TGTGCCAGTAGTACGACAGGGTTGAGGACTGAAGCTTTCTTT. It yields the protein CASSTTGLRTEAFF. Full variable domain (remainder filled in from reference TRBV19 and TRBJ1-1): DGGITQSPKYLFRKEGQNVTLSCEQNLNHDAMYWYRQDPGQGLRLIYYSQIVNDFQKGDIAEGYSVSREKKESFPLTVTSAQKNPTAFYLCASSTTGLRTEAFFGQGTRLTVV.

This rearrangement joins TRBV28 to TRBJ1-5; D is possibly TRBD1 (5 bases). In germline, CDR1 is MDHEN, CDR2 SYDVKM. V dropped 11 bases and J dropped 3 bases, with 11 bases sitting between them. The CDR3 loop spans 12 amino acids. CDR3 in amino acids: CAVGGTNQPQHF. Written as DNA, the CDR3 is TGTGCCGTTGGGGGTACCAATCAGCCCCAGCATTTT.